The rows below give T cell receptor beta chains drawn from one sample of a study of Graves' ophthalmopathy and Graves' hyperthyroidism. TCRdb analysed the multiplex PCR reads with MiXCR anew, one entry per CDR3 protein. The sample has about 50,000 distinct CDR3 sequences, about half seen once. Sequencing was performed on peripheral blood. The source is an adult woman with Graves' ophthalmopathy. The CDR3 runs from the conserved cysteine through the conserved F or W. Each record gives: D gene, V gene, clone size, J gene, CDR3 DNA, CDR3 protein. D genes are given only for firm matches. Size is omitted from some rows. Given values are once, few, many or a class for expanded clones.

>TRBD1|TRBV5-1|-|TRBJ1-2
TGCGCCAGCAGCGAAACAGGGGGCCATGGCTACACCTTC
CASSETGGHGYTF
>TRBD1|TRBV11-2|many|TRBJ2-7
TGTGCCAGCAGCTCCGGGACAGGGCATTTCTACGAGCAGTACTTC
CASSSGTGHFYEQYF
>-|TRBV10-3|-|TRBJ2-3
TGTGCCATCAGTGAGTCGACGGGCAGGGGGAGGAACACAGATACGCAGTATTTT
CAISESTGRGRNTDTQYF
>TRBD2|TRBV4-3|many|TRBJ2-2
TGCGCCAGCAGCCCCGGGACTAGCGGGAGGGGTACCGGGGAGCTGTTTTTT
CASSPGTSGRGTGELFF
>-|TRBV10-1|many|TRBJ1-5
TGCGCCAGCAGGGAACCTGGGGATCAGCCCCAGCATTTT
CASREPGDQPQHF
>-|TRBV6-5|many|TRBJ2-6
TGTGCCAGCAGTTACACAGTCTCTGGGGCCAACGTCCTGACTTTC
CASSYTVSGANVLTF
>TRBD1|TRBV20-1|-|TRBJ1-1
TGCAGTGCTAGGATGAGATGGACAGGGGGCTGGGGCACCGAAGCTTTCTTT
CSARMRWTGGWGTEAFF
>TRBD1|TRBV12-5|-|TRBJ1-5
TGTGCTAGTGGTTTTCAGACCGGGACAGGGGATCAGCCCCAGCATTTT
CASGFQTGTGDQPQHF
>TRBD2|TRBV10-1|-|TRBJ2-5
TGCGCCAGCAGTTCCGGTGGGGCTAGCGGGAGTGTAGAGACCCAGTACTTC
CASSSGGASGSVETQYF
>-|TRBV19|many|TRBJ2-2
TGTGCCAGTAGTATAGGACTTGTGAACACCGGGGAGCTGTTTTTT
CASSIGLVNTGELFF
>-|TRBV2|many|TRBJ2-3
TGTGCCAGCAGTGAAGCCTTCGGAAGCACAGATACGCAGTATTTT
CASSEAFGSTDTQYF
>-|TRBV4-1|many|TRBJ2-7
TGCGCCAGCAGCCAAGAAAGGTGGGGTGCGGTCCTGACCTACGAGCAGTACTTC
CASSQERWGAVLTYEQYF
>-|TRBV3-1|-|TRBJ2-2
TGTGCCAGCAGCCGGGTCGGACAGCTCAACACCGGGGAGCTGTTTTTT
CASSRVGQLNTGELFF
>TRBD2|TRBV2|many|TRBJ2-3
TGTGCCAGCAGTGATGAGGTGATAGCGGGGACCACAGATACGCAGTATTTT
CASSDEVIAGTTDTQYF
>TRBD1|TRBV9|-|TRBJ1-1
TGTGCCAGCAGCAGATTGGGACAGGGGATCACTGAAGCTTTCTTT
CASSRLGQGITEAFF
>TRBD1|TRBV7-6|few|TRBJ1-1
TGTGCCAGCAGTAGGGACAGGGATTATGAAGCTTTCTTT
CASSRDRDYEAFF
>TRBD2|TRBV5-1|-|TRBJ2-1
TGCGCCAGCCGATGGACTAGCGGGGTACATGAGCAGTTCTTC
CASRWTSGVHEQFF
>-|TRBV9|-|TRBJ1-6
TGTGCCAGCAGCGTAGTTGCTATCGGGTCACCCCTCCACTTT
CASSVVAIGSPLHF
>TRBD2|TRBV19|many|TRBJ2-3
TGTGCCAGTAAAGGCGGGAGGGTCACAGATACGCAGTATTTT
CASKGGRVTDTQYF
>TRBD1|TRBV5-1|-|TRBJ2-1
TGTGCCAGCAGCCTCTCCTCAGGGGGCGGACCTCACGATGAGCAGTTCTTC
CASSLSSGGGPHDEQFF
>-|TRBV3-1|-|TRBJ1-2
TGTGCCAGCAGCCAACAGGCCGGCGGCGCCTATGGCTACACCTTC
CASSQQAGGAYGYTF
>-|TRBV28|many|TRBJ1-2
TGTGCCAGCAGTGGGGGGTTTTATGGCTACACCTTC
CASSGGFYGYTF
>TRBD2|TRBV20-1|-|TRBJ2-3
TGCAGTGCCAGAGTCGGGGGGAATGAGCAGTATTTT
CSARVGGNEQYF